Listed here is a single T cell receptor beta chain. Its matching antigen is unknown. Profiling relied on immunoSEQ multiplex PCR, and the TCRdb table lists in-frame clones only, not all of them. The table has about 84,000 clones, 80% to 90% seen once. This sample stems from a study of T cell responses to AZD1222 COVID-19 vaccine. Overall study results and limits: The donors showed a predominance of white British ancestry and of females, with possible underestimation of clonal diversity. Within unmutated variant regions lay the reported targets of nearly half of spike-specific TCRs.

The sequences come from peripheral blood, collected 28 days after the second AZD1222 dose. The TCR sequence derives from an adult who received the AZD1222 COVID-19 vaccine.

The chain's CDR3 is CASSLIRWGSSYNSPLHF. The DNA for the CDR3 is TGTGCCAGCAGCTTAATCAGGTGGGGGAGCTCCTATAATTCACCCCTCCACTTT. The V and J genes are TRBV7-9 and TRBJ1-6; D possibly corresponds to TRBD1 (5 bases). Per the germline V gene, CDR1 is SEHNR and CDR2 is FQNEAQ (reference sequence). Deletions cut 2 bases from V and 0 bases from J, with 14 bases between. This CDR3 contains 18 residues. Variable domain in full (rest from reference TRBV7-9 and TRBJ1-6): DTGVSQNPRHKITKRGQNVTFRCDPISEHNRLYWYRQTLGQGPEFLTYFQNEAQLEKSRLLSDRFSAERPKGSFSTLEIQRTEQGDSAMYLCASSLIRWGSSYNSPLHFGNGTRLTVT.